The present T cell receptor beta chain was sequenced within a study of T cell responses to AZD1222 COVID-19 vaccine. Notes on the study in general: Close to half of all spike-specific TCRs reportedly target regions of the variants that are unmutated. Spike-specific TCR breadth and depth went up after people got two AZD1222 doses.

The germline gives CDR1 ENHRY, CDR2 SYGVKD. The CDR3 is 16 amino acids. Trimming shortened V by 0 bases and J by 2 bases, and 10 bases separated the two germline ends. The assay was immunoSEQ multiplex PCR, and TCRdb's table has in-frame clones only and misses some. The data contain 150,000 to 180,000 clones, 90% of them singletons. Regarding this clone: Its antigen is still unknown.

The rearrangement uses TRBV10-3 and TRBJ2-2, with D perhaps TRBD1 (6 bases). The receptor was isolated from an adult in good health. The source was peripheral blood, collected on day 0 of AZD1222 vaccination. The CDR3 region has the DNA TGTGCCATCAGTGAGTCGACGGGACAAAACACCGGGGAGCTGTTTTTT. It is translated as CAISESTGQNTGELFF.